The present TCR beta chain was sequenced within a study of cytomegalovirus exposure and HLA in healthy donors. About this clone: Its antigen is not identified.

Clones were read by immunoSEQ multiplex PCR, and TCRdb kept only the in-frame ones, dropping some. The repertoire holds some 98,000 clones, with about 90% as singletons. The validation cohort, a group of 100 to 150 subjects, included the donors and was separate from the roughly 670-subject first cohort. Whole-study results and caveats: The study put 150 or so TCR beta chains on its list as cytomegalovirus-associated.

Sequencing used PBMCs. The origin of this receptor is a man aged 18 to 30 in good health and CMV-seropositive.

CDR3 DNA sequence: TGTGCCAGCAGCCGGGGACAGGGGGGGGTGGAGCAGTACTTC. Translated, it gives CASSRGQGGVEQYF. This chain connects TRBV7-2 to TRBJ2-7; TRBD1 aligns across 11 bases. Germline V gene lookup returns CDR1 SGHTA and CDR2 FQGNSA. Trimming took 5 bases from V and 7 from J; bases not matched to a gene: 7. The CDR3 spans 14 residues.